Listed below are T cell receptor beta chains from one sample, sequenced in a study of OX40 agonist ivuxolimab in advanced cancers. The repertoire was sequenced with immunoSEQ multiplex PCR; TCRdb's copy has only in-frame clones and lacks some. The sample shows around 35,000 clones, more than 65% of them seen only once. The source was CD4+ or CD8+ T cells sorted from blood, collected in a trial of the OX40 agonist ivuxolimab. The receptor source for this set is an adult with an advanced solid tumor such as melanoma, head and neck, liver or kidney cancer. Both conserved end residues are trimmed from each CDR3. Only part of the rows carry a size: once, few, many, or a class if the clone is expanded.

. | TRBJ1-1 | TRBV18 | ASSYRGRVEAF
. | TRBJ2-3 | TRBV5-5 | ASSRTGGDTQY
once | TRBJ1-4 | TRBV7-9 | ASSPTSGEKLF
. | TRBJ1-3 | TRBV6-6 | ASSSPGASSGNTIY
. | TRBJ1-3 | TRBV10-2 | ASDSGGNTIY
. | TRBJ1-1 | TRBV5-1 | ASSPSGTEAF
few | TRBJ1-1 | TRBV5-1 | ASSPGQGSNTEAF
. | TRBJ2-1 | TRBV30 | AWKFGTGDNEQF
. | TRBJ2-2 | TRBV19 | ASSISQHTGELF
. | TRBJ2-7 | TRBV7-8 | ASSLGSAGFAYEQY
. | TRBJ1-2 | TRBV12-5 | ASGLVPETQAYGYT
. | TRBJ1-2 | TRBV5-1 | ASSLDGRGYT
. | TRBJ2-3 | TRBV5-6 | ASSGNTDTQY
. | TRBJ1-2 | TRBV30 | AWSVPAGRGYT
. | TRBJ1-5 | TRBV6-1 | ATLSVGAHQPQH
. | TRBJ2-3 | TRBV11-2 | ASSLGHTDTQY
. | TRBJ1-4 | TRBV7-9 | ASSHTGGGGEKLF
. | TRBJ2-7 | TRBV27 | ASSWVFGHEQY
. | TRBJ1-1 | TRBV7-9 | ASSLYTPGAF
. | TRBJ1-1 | TRBV29-1 | SVPGGTQGEAF
. | TRBJ2-5 | TRBV5-6 | ASHKRTAQETQY
. | TRBJ2-5 | TRBV9 | ASSVAPQETQY
. | TRBJ2-6 | TRBV7-6 | ASSLGTSGANVLT
. | TRBJ1-2 | TRBV6-1 | ASSEWARESNYGYT
. | TRBJ2-6 | TRBV9 | ASSVALSSGANVLT
. | TRBJ1-2 | TRBV5-1 | ASSLGRGGNYGYT
. | TRBJ2-2 | TRBV5-1 | ASSTTGQTNTGELF
. | TRBJ1-5 | TRBV5-1 | ASRWRQGAGLGKRPQH
. | TRBJ1-5 | TRBV6-5 | ASSYLGVDQPQH
. | TRBJ1-6 | TRBV11-2 | ASRTAGQGNSPLH
. | TRBJ2-1 | TRBV4-1 | ASSQRGNEQF
. | TRBJ1-1 | TRBV25-1 | ASSDEQGSWAEAF
. | TRBJ1-5 | TRBV18 | ASSPDRGGNQPQH
. | TRBJ2-1 | TRBV5-1 | ASSLQVSSYNEQF
. | TRBJ2-7 | TRBV19 | ASSMSGTAFEQY
. | TRBJ1-1 | TRBV6-5 | ASSYSLLNTEAF
. | TRBJ2-7 | TRBV19 | ASSIGQGSYEQY
. | TRBJ1-3 | TRBV9 | ASSAWDNSGNTIY
. | TRBJ2-1 | TRBV10-2 | ASRGLAGVNEQF
once | TRBJ1-4 | TRBV2 | ASSGAGLNEKLF
. | TRBJ2-5 | TRBV10-3 | AISESGGGRETQY
once | TRBJ1-2 | TRBV5-1 | ASSRTGTNYGYT
. | TRBJ1-4 | TRBV19 | ASSIPGQGEKLF
. | TRBJ2-7 | TRBV7-3 | ASSLSGTSAYEQY
few | TRBJ2-6 | TRBV30 | AWSQGSGANVLT
. | TRBJ2-5 | TRBV5-5 | ASSPTDRQETQY
. | TRBJ2-7 | TRBV30 | AWGLSGGWSYEQY
. | TRBJ2-3 | TRBV4-1 | ASSHPLHTDTQY
. | TRBJ2-7 | TRBV30 | AWEHGFSYEQY
. | TRBJ2-3 | TRBV5-1 | ASSLTSGVGTDTQY
. | TRBJ1-2 | TRBV29-1 | SVEDGAYGYT
. | TRBJ2-7 | TRBV5-1 | ASSLGSISYEQY